This TCR beta chain was sequenced in a study of beta chain features in type 1 diabetes. Study results and limitations: Within patients, naive, central memory and Treg TCRB repertoires seemed more similar than within healthy donors.

About this clone itself: Its antigen is not identified.

Reverse transcription of all isolated RNA meant that expressed TCRB transcripts were sequenced. TCRdb's table, derived via immunoSEQ multiplex PCR, lists solely in-frame clones and lacks some. The sample lists over 150,000 clones; about 8.1% were seen once. The sequence was obtained from a man younger than 35 in good health. Sequencing used central memory CD4+ T cells from blood.

The CDR3 reads CASTVQGPYEQYF. The CDR3 region has the DNA TGTGCCAGCACCGTACAGGGGCCCTACGAGCAGTACTTC. The rearrangement uses TRBV2 and TRBJ2-7, with 7 nucleotides matching TRBD1. Per the germline V gene, CDR1 is SNHLY and CDR2 is FYNNEI. The J segment lost 2 bases and the V segment lost 7 bases, leaving 5 bases of the junction unmatched. The CDR3 spans 13 residues.